This is a list of T cell receptor beta chains from one sample in a study of shared clonotypes between healthy human individuals. Libraries were prepared by immunoSEQ multiplex PCR; TCRdb keeps only in-frame clonotypes and omits some of them. Counted here are a few million clones, around 93% occurring once; the ten biggest clones make up 0.37%. The sequencing input was naive CD4+ T cells from PBMCs. These TCRs come from a man aged 18 to 30 in good health. Some clones in this sample may be carry-over from other donors' samples. Each CDR3 is given with its conserved first and last residue. The D gene is left open where the match is weak. A clone size is listed for some rows: how often the clone was seen (once, few, many), or a class if it is expanded.

D	V	J	size	DNA	CDR3
NA	TRBV6-1	TRBJ1-3	NA	TGTGCCAGCAGTGAAGCGCGTGTCGCGCAATCCATATATTTT	CASSEARVAQSIYF
TRBD1	TRBV2	TRBJ1-2	NA	TGTGCCAGGAAGACAGGGGGCCCTGGCTACACCTTC	CARKTGGPGYTF
TRBD1	TRBV6-5	TRBJ1-2	NA	TGTGCCAGCACCGCGACAGGGTCGGGCTACACCTTC	CASTATGSGYTF
TRBD2	TRBV15	TRBJ2-7	NA	TGTGCCACCAGCAGAGCACTAGCGACCTACTCCTACGAGCAGTACTTC	CATSRALATYSYEQYF
TRBD2	TRBV5-6	TRBJ2-7	NA	TGTGCCAGCAGCTTGGTCACTAGCGGGAGGGTGGTGGAGCAGTACTTC	CASSLVTSGRVVEQYF
TRBD1	TRBV6-6	TRBJ2-5	NA	TGTGCCAGCAGTTACCCCACCCTGGGACAGCAAGAGACCCAGTACTTC	CASSYPTLGQQETQYF
TRBD1	TRBV6-5	TRBJ1-5	once	TGTGCCAGCAGAACTACAGGGGGCACCAATCAGCCCCAGCATTTT	CASRTTGGTNQPQHF
TRBD1	TRBV2	TRBJ1-5	NA	TGTGCCAGCAGTGAAGTTGGACAGGGAGAGGGGCCCCAGCATTTT	CASSEVGQGEGPQHF
TRBD2	TRBV28	TRBJ2-3	NA	TGTGCCAGCAGTTTAGTCGGGACTAGATTCACAGATACGCAGTATTTT	CASSLVGTRFTDTQYF
TRBD1	TRBV6-5	TRBJ1-1	NA	TGTGCCAGCAGTACCGGACAGGGGCGTCGGACTGAAGCTTTCTTT	CASSTGQGRRTEAFF
NA	TRBV5-1	TRBJ2-7	NA	TGCGCCAGCAGCTTGGCTGCAGGGGACGAGCAGTACTTC	CASSLAAGDEQYF
TRBD2	TRBV4-3	TRBJ2-1	NA	TGCGCCAGCAGCCAAGATAAAGTAGGGACTAGCGGATTCGAGCAGTTCTTC	CASSQDKVGTSGFEQFF
NA	TRBV10-3	TRBJ1-1	NA	TGTGCCACTCATTCCTTTGGGGGCACTGAAGCTTTCTTT	CATHSFGGTEAFF